This T cell receptor (beta chain) was recorded in a study of T cell repertoires in cytomegalovirus infection. Study at large: A matching HLA type, together with CMV infection, was signaled by public TCR beta signatures.

TCRdb processed the reads anew with MiXCR; each CDR3 protein has one entry. This sample has roughly 320,000 distinct CDR3 sequences, with more than 8% found just once. This clonotype came up many times. As yet, its antigen is unknown. The CDR3 is 13 residues long. V lost 1 base and J 6 bases, leaving 6 bases between the germline ends. CDR1 is SGHTA, CDR2 FQGNSA, per germline. Study-level findings and limits: HLA-C-restricted CMV clonotypes gave the most frequent clonotype in two of eight donors.

The chain carries TRBV7-2 and TRBJ2-2, with D hard to call. Specimen: PBMCs. The sequence was collected from a human donor in good health (CMV status not recorded). Some clones in this sample may be carry-over from other donors' samples. This CDR3 reads CASSLGQAGELFF. CDR3 DNA: TGTGCCAGCAGCTTAGGACAAGCCGGGGAGCTGTTTTTT. Based on the CDR3 plus reference TRBV7-2 and TRBJ2-2, the full variable domain is GAGVSQSPSNKVTEKGKDVELRCDPISGHTALYWYRQSLGQGLEFLIYFQGNSAPDKSGLPSDRFSAERTGGSVSTLTIQRTQQEDSAVYLCASSLGQAGELFFGEGSRLTVL.